The clone carrying this T cell receptor beta chain came up many times. What it binds is not known. HTBI primers from iRepertoire and Arm-PCR of CDR3 regions yielded the TCR beta libraries. Using its own MiXCR run on the multiplex PCR reads, TCRdb lists one record per CDR3 protein. Here the sample spans some 440,000 distinct CDR3 sequences, about a fifth being singletons. The record originates from a study of regulatory T cells in long-lasting Graves disease. About the research overall: Over 5 years of antithyroid drugs plus positive TSH receptor antibodies defined persistent Graves' disease.

Whole-study results and caveats: The TCR repertoire of persistent Graves' patients was less diverse than that of newly diagnosed ones. Preferential use of TRBV28, TRBJ1-2 and TRBJ2-5 was seen in persistent disease.

Unmatched junction bases numbered 5, after V lost 5 bases and J lost 4 bases. The CDR3 contains 15 residues. Germline values: CDR1 MNHEY, CDR2 SVGEGT. Time point of the sample: persistent/refractory GD, antithyroid drugs over 5 years with positive TRAb. PBMC RNA served as the TCR library source. The sequence came from a female donor with Graves disease. The starting material was peripheral blood mononuclear cells (PBMCs), obtained when the disease was refractory, from a patient treated with antithyroid drugs. The chain carries TRBV6-2 or TRBV6-3 and TRBJ2-7, with 13 bases that match TRBD2. CDR3 nucleotides: TGTGCCAGCAGTCCAGAGACTAGCGGGAGGTACGAGCAGTACTTC. Its translation is CASSPETSGRYEQYF.